This TCR beta chain was sequenced for a study of cytomegalovirus exposure and HLA in healthy donors. CDR1 and CDR2 (germline): MGHDK, SYGVNS. CDR3 size: 13 residues. J gave up 4 bases and V 4 bases, and 2 bases lay outside the gene matches. Remarks on this clone: Its target is unknown.

Overall study results and limits: Based on reports, TCR beta sequences accurately predicted HLA-A and HLA-B alleles for most subjects. A previous analysis found most TCR beta V segments productive roughly 87% or roughly 30% of the time. A later analysis showed TCR association rates differing by HLA locus, peaking at DRB1 and lowest at HLA-C. The authors confirmed in vitro that a few CMV-associated chains were specific for CMV antigens.

The PCR made use of 60 Vbeta and 13 Jbeta primers. Produced via immunoSEQ multiplex PCR; TCRdb's table is partial and in-frame only. The data hold 100,000 to 150,000 clones, with approximately 82% observed a single time. Specimen: PBMCs. The V call is TRBV25-1, the J call TRBJ2-7, with 9 bases identical to TRBD1. The receptor comes from a man in his fifties in good health and CMV-seronegative. The CDR3 region is CASSVDRGYEQYF. CDR3 sequence (DNA): TGTGCCAGCAGTGTTGACAGGGGGTACGAGCAGTACTTC.